This is a list of T cell receptor beta chains from one sample in a study of CD8 T cells in ankylosing spondylitis. TCRdb passed the 5' RACE reads through MiXCR, listing each CDR3 protein once. The table records 270,000 or so distinct CDR3 sequences, about 18% of them present only once. The sequencing input was blood, either unsorted or a sorted T cell fraction (not recorded which). The receptors originated from a male donor with ankylosing spondylitis or in good health (not recorded which). Both conserved end residues are part of each CDR3. The D gene is left open where the match is weak. The size of a clone is reported for some rows only, either as once, few or many, or as a class for expanded clones.

CDR3aa | CDR3nt | v_gene | d_gene | j_gene | abundance
CASSMNEGEPSYEQYF | TGCGCCAGCAGCATGAATGAGGGAGAGCCCTCCTACGAGCAGTACTTC | TRBV5-1 | - | TRBJ2-7 | -
CAISPLGTSGRNEQYF | TGTGCCATCAGTCCGCTTGGGACTAGCGGGAGAAACGAGCAGTACTTC | TRBV10-3 | TRBD2 | TRBJ2-7 | few
CASYNTRTGVETQYF | TGCGCCAGCTACAATACCCGGACAGGGGTGGAGACCCAGTACTTC | TRBV5-1 | TRBD1 | TRBJ2-5 | few
CASSVAPTSGSSYEQYF | TGTGCCAGCAGCGTAGCTCCGACTAGCGGGAGCTCCTACGAGCAGTACTTC | TRBV9 | TRBD2 | TRBJ2-7 | once
CASSLSQGSLYEQYF | TGTGCCAGCAGCTTGTCCCAGGGGTCCCTCTACGAGCAGTACTTC | TRBV7-8 | - | TRBJ2-7 | -
CARETGGAEIEAFF | TGTGCCAGGGAGACAGGGGGGGCTGAGATAGAAGCTTTCTTT | TRBV2 | TRBD1 | TRBJ1-1 | few
CASSMPGANVLTF | TGTGCCAGCAGCATGCCTGGGGCTAACGTCCTGACTTTC | TRBV12-3/TRBV12-4 | - | TRBJ2-6 | -
CASSLGQGRTAGTDTQYF | TGTGCCAGCAGTTTAGGACAGGGGCGTACAGCGGGCACAGATACGCAGTATTTT | TRBV28 | TRBD1 | TRBJ2-3 | -
CAISDGERAQETQNF | TGTGCCATCAGTGATGGAGAGAGAGCCCAAGAGACCCAGAACTTC | TRBV10-3 | - | TRBJ2-5 | -
CASSYLEAGALAKNFQYF | TGTGCCAGCAGTTACTTGGAAGCGGGGGCACTAGCCAAAAACTTTCAGTACTTC | TRBV6-5 | TRBD2 | TRBJ2-4 | many
CASSTGTSGSTYNEQFF | TGCGCCAGCAGCACCGGGACTAGCGGGAGTACCTACAATGAGCAGTTCTTC | TRBV5-1 | TRBD2 | TRBJ2-1 | -
CASSEWTDNEQFF | TGTGCCAGCAGCGAGTGGACAGACAATGAGCAGTTCTTC | TRBV9 | - | TRBJ2-1 | -
CSVGRSAYNEQFF | TGCAGCGTTGGTCGCTCAGCCTACAATGAGCAGTTCTTC | TRBV29-1 | - | TRBJ2-1 | few
CASSLAQGLAGGNEQFF | TGTGCCAGCAGCTTAGCCCAGGGACTAGCGGGAGGTAATGAGCAGTTCTTC | TRBV7-9 | TRBD2 | TRBJ2-1 | -
CASGRAGGQPDTQYF | TGTGCCAGCGGGCGAGCGGGAGGTCAGCCAGATACGCAGTATTTT | TRBV12-3/TRBV12-4 | TRBD2 | TRBJ2-3 | -
CASSSTDALPHEQFF | TGTGCCAGCAGTTCAACGGACGCCCTACCGCATGAGCAGTTCTTC | TRBV27 | - | TRBJ2-1 | -
CASSLSWTGTDNEQFF | TGTGCCAGCAGTTTATCGTGGACTGGGACAGACAATGAGCAGTTCTTC | TRBV27 | TRBD1 | TRBJ2-1 | few
CASSSTPGGGFYEQYF | TGTGCCAGCAGCTCTACTCCTGGCGGGGGATTCTACGAGCAGTACTTC | TRBV11-2 | TRBD2 | TRBJ2-7 | -
CSAQGLQETQYF | TGCAGCGCCCAGGGACTTCAAGAGACCCAGTACTTC | TRBV29-1 | - | TRBJ2-5 | -
CASSWETGGYEQYF | TGCGCCAGCAGCTGGGAGACAGGGGGCTACGAGCAGTACTTC | TRBV5-1 | TRBD1 | TRBJ2-7 | many
CASSYPTVRTLYNQPQHF | TGTGCCAGCAGTTACCCAACCGTCCGGACATTATACAATCAGCCCCAGCATTTT | TRBV6-2/TRBV6-3 | - | TRBJ1-5 | few
CSVGVTYSYEQYF | TGCAGCGTTGGAGTGACATACTCCTACGAGCAGTACTTC | TRBV29-1 | - | TRBJ2-7 | -
CASMGITGELFF | TGCGCCAGCATGGGGATAACCGGGGAGCTGTTTTTT | TRBV4-1 | - | TRBJ2-2 | -
CASREGQGSHEQYF | TGTGCCAGCAGAGAGGGACAGGGGTCCCACGAGCAGTACTTC | TRBV2 | TRBD1 | TRBJ2-7 | -
CASELAGGPREQFF | TGCGCCAGCGAACTAGCGGGAGGGCCGAGGGAGCAGTTCTTC | TRBV5-1 | TRBD2 | TRBJ2-1 | few
CSVERPGPQETQYF | TGCAGCGTTGAACGGCCAGGGCCTCAGGAGACCCAGTACTTC | TRBV29-1 | - | TRBJ2-5 | few
CSVEVGDGGKNIQYF | TGCAGCGTTGAAGTCGGGGACGGGGGCAAAAACATTCAGTACTTC | TRBV29-1 | - | TRBJ2-4 | few
CSVETGVGYEQYF | TGCAGCGTTGAGACAGGGGTAGGTTACGAGCAGTACTTC | TRBV29-1 | TRBD1 | TRBJ2-7 | -
CSVERSHEQFF | TGCAGCGTTGAGCGGTCCCATGAGCAGTTCTTC | TRBV29-1 | - | TRBJ2-1 | -
CASSFIRGADNEQFF | TGTGCCAGCAGTTTTATTAGAGGGGCAGACAATGAGCAGTTCTTC | TRBV27 | - | TRBJ2-1 | -
CASSQDSSNSGELFF | TGCGCCAGCAGCCAAGATTCATCGAATTCCGGGGAGCTGTTTTTT | TRBV4-3 | - | TRBJ2-2 | few
CSARDRETAELGQPQHF | TGCAGTGCTAGAGATCGGGAGACGGCAGAATTGGGTCAGCCCCAGCATTTT | TRBV20-1 | - | TRBJ1-5 | -
CASSQGAVEGGTETQYF | TGTGCCAGCAGCCAAGGCGCGGTCGAGGGAGGTACGGAGACCCAGTACTTC | TRBV4-2 | - | TRBJ2-5 | -
CASSYNSGLEQYF | TGTGCCAGCAGCTACAATTCGGGTCTCGAGCAGTACTTC | TRBV3-1 | - | TRBJ2-7 | -
CASSPDLASGRSGEQFF | TGCGCCAGCAGCCCAGACTTGGCTAGCGGGAGGAGCGGTGAGCAGTTCTTC | TRBV4-1 | TRBD2 | TRBJ2-1 | many
CASSSGLDSNEQFF | TGTGCCAGCAGTTCGGGACTAGATAGCAATGAGCAGTTCTTC | TRBV12-3/TRBV12-4 | TRBD2 | TRBJ2-1 | few
CASSLGLARDEQFF | TGTGCCAGCAGCCTGGGACTAGCGCGGGATGAGCAGTTCTTC | TRBV7-6 | TRBD2 | TRBJ2-1 | -
CASSARDASYEQYF | TGTGCCAGCAGCGCCCGGGACGCCTCCTACGAGCAGTACTTC | TRBV7-9 | - | TRBJ2-7 | -
CSVEERTGGWEQYF | TGCAGCGTTGAAGAGCGGACAGGTGGTTGGGAGCAGTACTTC | TRBV29-1 | TRBD1 | TRBJ2-7 | -
CASSQKEDWVGDTQYF | TGCGCCAGCAGCCAAAAGGAGGACTGGGTCGGAGATACGCAGTATTTT | TRBV4-1 | - | TRBJ2-3 | few
CASSPGTGVGNEQFF | TGTGCCAGCAGTCCCGGGACAGGGGTCGGGAATGAGCAGTTCTTC | TRBV6-1 | TRBD1 | TRBJ2-1 | few
CASSSGLGADTQYF | TGTGCCAGCAGCTCGGGACTAGGGGCAGATACGCAGTATTTT | TRBV7-9 | TRBD2 | TRBJ2-3 | few
CASSRQERSYEQYF | TGTGCCAGCAGCCGACAGGAAAGATCCTACGAGCAGTACTTC | TRBV12-3/TRBV12-4 | - | TRBJ2-7 | -
CSGRQGYEQYF | TGCAGCGGGCGACAGGGTTACGAGCAGTACTTC | TRBV29-1 | TRBD1 | TRBJ2-7 | -
CASSQGTFDEQYF | TGCGCCAGCAGCCAAGGGACATTCGACGAGCAGTACTTC | TRBV4-1 | - | TRBJ2-7 | -
CASSPDRGNYNEQFF | TGTGCCAGCAGTCCAGACAGGGGGAACTACAATGAGCAGTTCTTC | TRBV6-1 | TRBD1 | TRBJ2-1 | few